Following are 17 T cell receptor beta chains from one sample sequenced in a study of T cells after yellow fever vaccination. TCRdb analysed the 5' RACE reads with MiXCR anew, one entry per CDR3 protein. Of around 550,000 distinct CDR3 sequences in the sample, about a fifth were seen once. The sample in question was PBMCs, obtained 15 days after the yellow fever booster vaccination. The receptors derive from a man aged 30-40 years who received the YFV17D yellow fever vaccine.

The chain links TRBV20-1 to TRBJ2-1; the match to TRBD2 covers 7 bases. This CDR3 contains 16 residues. The germline V gene encodes CDR1 DFQATT and CDR2 SNEGSKA (reference sequence). V was clipped by 3 bases and J by 3 bases; unmatched bases: 11. The CDR3 sequence is CSASLWLSGIYNEQFF. The CDR3 DNA sequence: TGCAGTGCTAGCCTTTGGCTAAGCGGGATCTACAATGAGCAGTTCTTC.

In this sample, this clonotype turned up a few times. This chain joins TRBV15 and TRBJ2-7; no firm D call. The germline V and J ends were trimmed by 0 bases and 10 bases, with 10 bases remaining between them. This CDR3 is 12 amino acids long. Germline lookup yields CDR1 LNHNV and CDR2 YYDKDF (reference sequence). The DNA for the CDR3 is TGTGCCACCAGCAGAGATCGGGCTGATCAGTACTTC. Protein sequence: CATSRDRADQYF.

The chain links TRBV12-3 or TRBV12-4 to TRBJ2-2; tentative D call: TRBD2 (6 bases). The CDR3 has 14 residues. The V and J ends lost 3 bases and 3 bases respectively, with 8 bases between them. CDR3 nucleotides: TGTGCCAGCAGTTTCAGACTAGACACCGGGGAGCTGTTTTTT. Translating it yields CASSFRLDTGELFF.

This clonotype showed up just a few times. The chain joins TRBV7-2 to TRBJ2-5; 9 nucleotides align to TRBD2. V trimming: 3 bases; J trimming: 5 bases; junction bases outside the gene matches: 7. The CDR3 contains 15 residues. The V gene's germline CDR1 is SGHTA and CDR2 FQGNSA. The CDR3 is CASSFLAGWVETQYF. The CDR3 DNA reads TGTGCCAGCAGCTTTCTAGCGGGATGGGTGGAGACCCAGTACTTC.

V is TRBV20-1 and J is TRBJ1-5; a possible D gene is TRBD1 (5 bases). The CDR3 length is 16 residues. V gave up 4 bases and J gave up 6 bases, with 22 bases separating them. CDR1 DFQATT and CDR2 SNEGSKA come from the germline V gene (reference sequence). The CDR3 DNA follows: TGCAGTGCTATTGACCTAGGCCGAGGGGCGGGTCAGCCCCAGCATTTT. Translation: CSAIDLGRGAGQPQHF.

In its sample, this clonotype was seen a few times. The genes are TRBV27 and TRBJ2-3, with 8 bases lining up with TRBD2. V was pared by 3 bases and J by 9 bases, with 14 bases of the junction left unmatched. The CDR3 runs 16 residues. Germline V lookup: CDR1 MNHEY, CDR2 SMNVEV (reference sequence). The CDR3 nucleotides read TGTGCCAGCAGTTTGGGGGCGGGAGGCCCCTTCTCCACGCAGTATTTT. Translating gives CASSLGAGGPFSTQYF.

There are a few counts of this clonotype. V is TRBV19 and J is TRBJ2-7; 9 bases match TRBD1. This CDR3 region has 13 residues. Germline V gene data show CDR1 as LNHDA and CDR2 as SQIVND (reference sequence). V shed 5 bases, J shed 6 bases, and the junction held 5 bases outside the gene matches. The CDR3 is CASSSQDRGEQYF. DNA for the CDR3: TGTGCCAGTAGTTCCCAGGACAGGGGCGAGCAGTACTTC.

The chain couples TRBV7-2 to TRBJ2-7; perhaps D is TRBD1 or TRBD2 (6 bases each). V shed 5 bases and J shed 6 bases, with 14 bases lying between them. The CDR3 length is 13 residues. Germline CDR1 SGHTA, CDR2 FQGNSA. The CDR3: CASSTPGGGEQYF. The DNA for the CDR3 is TGTGCCAGCAGCACCCCCGGAGGGGGCGAGCAGTACTTC. The complete variable domain, with remaining parts taken from reference TRBV7-2 and TRBJ2-7, reads GAGVSQSPSNKVTEKGKDVELRCDPISGHTALYWYRQSLGQGLEFLIYFQGNSAPDKSGLPSDRFSAERTGGSVSTLTIQRTQQEDSAVYLCASSTPGGGEQYFGPGTRLTVT.

V and J are TRBV19 and TRBJ2-7, with 8 bases lining up with TRBD2. The CDR3 is made up of 13 amino acids. V trimming: 11 bases; J trimming: 3 bases; junction bases outside the gene matches: 9. The germline V gene has CDR1 LNHDA and CDR2 SQIVND (reference sequence). The CDR3 region is CARKETSDYEQYF. For the CDR3, the DNA is TGTGCCCGAAAGGAGACTAGCGACTACGAGCAGTACTTC.

J is TRBJ1-5 and V is TRBV6-1; unclear D gene. This CDR3 is 13 amino acids long. V was trimmed by 8 bases and J by 0 bases, leaving 8 bases between them. Germline V gene sequence: CDR1 MNHNS, CDR2 SASEGT. The CDR3 loop is CASGSYSNQPQHF. The CDR3, as DNA: TGTGCCAGCGGATCGTATAGCAATCAGCCCCAGCATTTT.

The rearrangement uses TRBV12-3 or TRBV12-4 and TRBJ2-5, with 7 bases fitting TRBD1. The trim removed 7 bases at V and 4 bases at J, leaving 6 bases unmatched. CDR3 length: 13 residues. Written as DNA, the CDR3 is TGTGCCAGCACCAACAGGGGTTTAGAGACCCAGTACTTC. The encoded protein is CASTNRGLETQYF.

V usage is TRBV4-3 and J usage is TRBJ2-2, with a weak D call TRBD2 (6 bases). The V end lost 4 bases, the J end lost 4 bases, and 19 bases lay between the germline ends. This CDR3 has 17 residues. Germline assignment: CDR1 LGHNA and CDR2 YSLEER. Here the CDR3 reads CASSLSRGSEFTGELFF. Here the CDR3 DNA reads TGCGCCAGCAGCCTAAGTCGGGGGAGTGAATTCACCGGGGAGCTGTTTTTT.

This clonotype was seen only a few times. The chain recombines TRBV7-2 with TRBJ2-5; D is unclear. CDR1 and CDR2 from the germline V gene are SGHTA and FQGNSA. V was cut by 2 bases and J by 4 bases, with 8 bases left in between. The CDR3 has 13 amino acids. The CDR3 DNA reads as TGTGCCAGCAGCTTATCTGCTTTAGAGACCCAGTACTTC. Its protein is CASSLSALETQYF. Filled out from reference TRBV7-2 and TRBJ2-5, the complete variable domain reads GAGVSQSPSNKVTEKGKDVELRCDPISGHTALYWYRQSLGQGLEFLIYFQGNSAPDKSGLPSDRFSAERTGGSVSTLTIQRTQQEDSAVYLCASSLSALETQYFGPGTRLLVL.

This clonotype was detected a few times. V usage is TRBV10-3 and J usage is TRBJ2-5, with D tentatively TRBD2 (7 bases). V lost 6 bases to trimming and J lost 4 bases, with 12 bases between them. The CDR3 loop spans 13 amino acids. Germline-derived CDR1 and CDR2 are ENHRY and SYGVKD. The CDR3 loop is CAIRTGGAETQYF. Here the CDR3 DNA reads TGTGCCATCAGGACGGGGGGCGCAGAGACCCAGTACTTC.

The V and J genes are TRBV6-2 or TRBV6-3 and TRBJ2-2, with unresolved D. V was clipped by 6 bases and J by 3 bases, with 14 bases between them. CDR3 length equals 15 residues. Germline V gene lookup returns CDR1 MNHEY and CDR2 SVGEGT. CDR3 DNA: TGTGCCAGCAGCCTGTTACGCCGGGACACCGGGGAGCTGTTTTTT. Protein: CASSLLRRDTGELFF.

The rearrangement uses TRBV5-1 and TRBJ2-2; 7 bases map to TRBD2. Unmatched junction bases numbered 5, after V lost 1 base and J lost 5 bases. Germline CDR1 reads SGHRS; CDR2 reads YFSETQ. There are 15 residues in the CDR3. The chain's CDR3 is CASSLWTRETGELFF. The CDR3 DNA follows: TGCGCCAGCAGCTTGTGGACGCGGGAGACCGGGGAGCTGTTTTTT.

This clonotype was recorded a few times. CDR3 sequence (DNA): TGCAGCTGGACAGCTAAACCTAGGGAGCAGTACTTC. It codes for CSWTAKPREQYF. The J gene is TRBJ2-7, the V gene TRBV29-1; the D gene is possibly TRBD1 (6 bases). This CDR3 has 12 residues. Between the trimmed V and J ends, which lost 8 bases and 7 bases, there was a span of 18 bases. CDR1 SQVTM and CDR2 ANQGSEA come from the germline V gene.